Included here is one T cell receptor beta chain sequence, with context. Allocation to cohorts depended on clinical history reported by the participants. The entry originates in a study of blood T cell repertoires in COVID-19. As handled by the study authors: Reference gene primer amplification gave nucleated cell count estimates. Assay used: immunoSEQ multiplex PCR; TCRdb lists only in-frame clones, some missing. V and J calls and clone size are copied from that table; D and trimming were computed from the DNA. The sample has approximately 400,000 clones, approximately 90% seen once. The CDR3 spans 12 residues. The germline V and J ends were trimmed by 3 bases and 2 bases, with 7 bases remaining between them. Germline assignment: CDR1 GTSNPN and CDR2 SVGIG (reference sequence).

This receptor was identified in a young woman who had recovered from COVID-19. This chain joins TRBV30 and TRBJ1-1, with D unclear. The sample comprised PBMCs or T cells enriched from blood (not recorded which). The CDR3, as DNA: TGTGCCTGGAGCAGACATAACACTGAAGCTTTCTTT. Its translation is CAWSRHNTEAFF. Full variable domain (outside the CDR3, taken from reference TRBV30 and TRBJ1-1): SQTIHQWPATLVQPVGSPLSLECTVEGTSNPNLYWYRQAAGRGLQLLFYSVGIGQISSEVPQNLSASRPQDRQFILSSKKLLLSDSGFYLCAWSRHNTEAFFGQGTRLTVV.